This passage covers 13 T cell receptor beta chains from one sample sequenced in a study of T-cell reconstitution after alpha-beta-depleted transplantation in children. Unique molecular identifiers were incorporated when the TCRbeta library was constructed. Using its own MiXCR run on the PCR reads, TCRdb lists one record per CDR3 protein. The sample holds 400,000 to 550,000 distinct CDR3 sequences; 8% to 11% are singletons and the top ten take around 2%. The sequencing here drew on PBMCs, taken before TCRalphabeta/CD19-depleted stem cell transplant. Receptor source: a child between 2 and 9 years old with inherited bone marrow failure, due to receive a stem cell transplant.

This clonotype was seen many times. The chain carries TRBV3-1 and TRBJ2-7; 7 nucleotides line up with TRBD2. There are 15 residues in the CDR3. The trim removed 2 bases at V and 12 bases at J, leaving 16 bases unmatched. Germline-derived CDR1 and CDR2 are LGHDT and YNNKEL (reference sequence). CDR3 nucleotides: TGTGCCAGCAGCCAATTACCAGGGCGGGGGTTCGATCGGTACTTC. Its translation: CASSQLPGRGFDRYF.

This clonotype was observed many times. The V and J genes are TRBV5-6 and TRBJ1-1; the D gene is possibly TRBD1 (5 bases). CDR1 is SGHDT, CDR2 YYEEEE, per germline. This CDR3 has 12 residues. V was pared by 7 bases and J by 0 bases, with 7 bases between. CDR3 sequence: CASEGVNTEAFF. CDR3 coding DNA: TGTGCCAGCGAAGGGGTGAACACTGAAGCTTTCTTT.

This clonotype has at least ten counts. The rearrangement joins TRBV6-2 or TRBV6-3 to TRBJ2-3, with D tentatively TRBD1 (5 bases). CDR3 length: 14 amino acids. Germline CDR1 and CDR2: MNHEY and SVGEGT. V was clipped by 6 bases and J by 1 base, with 11 bases between them. The CDR3 is CASSQGSRTDTQYF. The CDR3 DNA reads TGTGCCAGCAGCCAGGGTAGCCGCACAGATACGCAGTATTTT.

This clonotype was recorded many times. The chain carries TRBV12-3 or TRBV12-4 and TRBJ2-3, with 11 bases identical to TRBD2. This CDR3 has 18 residues. V was clipped by 6 bases and J by 2 bases; unmatched bases: 13. CDR3 protein: CASSVTGRLAGLTDTQYF. The CDR3 nucleotides read TGTGCCAGCAGCGTTACGGGGAGACTAGCGGGACTCACAGATACGCAGTATTTT.

A few counts support this clonotype. The V and J genes are TRBV6-2 or TRBV6-3 and TRBJ1-1, with D uncertain. The length of the CDR3 is 14 residues. V gave up 2 bases and J gave up 1 base, with 8 bases separating them. Germline V lookup: CDR1 MNHEY, CDR2 SVGEGT. This CDR3 reads CASSYLAGNTEAFF. In DNA, the CDR3 is TGTGCCAGCAGTTACCTGGCAGGGAACACTGAAGCTTTCTTT.

V is TRBV7-2 and J is TRBJ2-4; 10 bases map to TRBD2. The CDR3 extends over 17 amino acids. Trimming at V came to 2 bases and at J to 5 bases, leaving 9 bases not matched to a gene. The germline CDR1 and CDR2 sequences are SGHTA and FQGNSA. The chain's CDR3 is CASSLRAAGGPQNIQYF. The CDR3 DNA reads as TGTGCCAGCAGCTTAAGGGCAGCGGGAGGGCCCCAAAACATTCAGTACTTC.

The chain joins TRBV6-5 to TRBJ2-5; D is unresolved. With 2 bases removed from V and 1 base from J, the gap between germline ends came to 8 bases. CDR1 MNHEY and CDR2 SVGAGI come from the germline V gene. This CDR3 contains 14 residues. The CDR3 sequence is CASSYAPPQETQYF. The CDR3 region has the DNA TGTGCCAGCAGTTACGCCCCCCCCCAAGAGACCCAGTACTTC.

This clonotype was detected once. A much larger clone differs from this one at a single base, so this may be a read error. The J gene is TRBJ1-5, the V gene TRBV12-3 or TRBV12-4; a weak D match, TRBD1 (6 bases). CDR3 size: 15 residues. This chain's CDR3 is CTSSPEGGRVQPQHF. Written as DNA, the CDR3 is TGTACCAGCAGTCCGGAGGGGGGGCGGGTTCAGCCCCAGCATTTT.

This clonotype has a count of ten or more. The chain carries TRBV6-1 and TRBJ2-1; 13 nucleotides line up with TRBD2. CDR3 size: 15 residues. From germline, CDR1 is MNHNS and CDR2 SASEGT. V dropped 6 bases and J dropped 6; count of bases not matched to a gene: 5. The CDR3 sequence is CASSLGLAGTNEQFF. CDR3 sequence (DNA): TGTGCCAGCAGCCTGGGACTAGCGGGAACCAATGAGCAGTTCTTC.

This clonotype was observed many times. The chain links TRBV27 to TRBJ2-1, with D perhaps TRBD1 (5 bases). CDR1 and CDR2 (germline): MNHEY, SMNVEV (reference sequence). This CDR3 has 14 amino acids. Trimming took off 2 bases at V and 5 bases at J, with 10 bases between the two ends. The chain's CDR3 is CASSLLPGHNEQFF. The DNA of the CDR3 is TGTGCCAGCAGTTTACTCCCAGGGCACAATGAGCAGTTCTTC.

This clonotype occurred many times. The gene calls are TRBV10-2 and TRBJ2-2; 8 nucleotides agree with TRBD1. The CDR3 runs to 16 residues. Germline loops: CDR1 WSHSY, CDR2 SAAADI. V shed 7 bases and J 4 bases; nucleotides not matched to a gene: 11. CDR3 sequence: CASTGIDRGGTGELFF. CDR3 bases: TGCGCCAGCACAGGAATCGACAGGGGAGGCACCGGGGAGCTGTTTTTT.

This clonotype has a handful of counts. V usage is TRBV4-3 and J usage is TRBJ2-7, with 7 bases aligning to TRBD2. The V segment lost 4 bases and the J segment 0 bases; nucleotides outside the gene matches: 18. Germline V CDR1 and CDR2: LGHNA, YSLEER. The CDR3 extends over 19 amino acids. DNA of the CDR3: TGCGCCAGCAGCCGAGTTCTCGACGATGACGGGAGGTTCTCCTACGAGCAGTACTTC. This gives the protein CASSRVLDDDGRFSYEQYF.

Ten or more counts support this clonotype. CDR3 nucleotide sequence: TGTGCCAGCAGCTTATTAGGGGCAGGGGGCCGAGGCTACACCTTC. It encodes CASSLLGAGGRGYTF. This sequence joins TRBV7-2 and TRBJ1-2; 8 bases map to TRBD1. The CDR3 is made up of 15 amino acids. CDR1 is SGHTA and CDR2 is FQGNSA in the germline V gene. V gave up 2 bases and J gave up 8 bases; unmatched junction bases: 10.